This T cell receptor (beta chain) originates from a study of PD-L1 blockade in urothelial cancer. Study-wide background: Prior chemotherapy in patients spanned 0 to 3 regimens. At 3 weeks (second dose) and 6 weeks after starting treatment, blood was analyzed.

This clone has only one observation. Trimming took 0 bases from V and 4 from J; bases not matched to a gene: 2. The CDR3 runs 14 residues. CDR1 and CDR2 (germline): SGHNT, YYREEE (reference sequence). Time point of the sample: pretreatment peripheral blood. Patients had urothelial carcinoma that was locally advanced or metastatic. Assay: immunoSEQ multiplex PCR; the TCRdb copy retains only in-frame clones and omits some. The sample holds tens of thousands of clones; over 80% are singletons and the top ten take roughly 9%. This chain joins TRBV5-4 and TRBJ2-3; 7 bases map to TRBD2. Sequenced here: PBMCs, sampled around atezolizumab (anti-PD-L1) treatment. This TCR was sampled from a woman aged 70-85 years with urothelial cancer. The CDR3 nucleotides are TGTGCCAGCAGCTTGGCGGGGGGTGCAGATACGCAGTATTTT. Its protein is CASSLAGGADTQYF.